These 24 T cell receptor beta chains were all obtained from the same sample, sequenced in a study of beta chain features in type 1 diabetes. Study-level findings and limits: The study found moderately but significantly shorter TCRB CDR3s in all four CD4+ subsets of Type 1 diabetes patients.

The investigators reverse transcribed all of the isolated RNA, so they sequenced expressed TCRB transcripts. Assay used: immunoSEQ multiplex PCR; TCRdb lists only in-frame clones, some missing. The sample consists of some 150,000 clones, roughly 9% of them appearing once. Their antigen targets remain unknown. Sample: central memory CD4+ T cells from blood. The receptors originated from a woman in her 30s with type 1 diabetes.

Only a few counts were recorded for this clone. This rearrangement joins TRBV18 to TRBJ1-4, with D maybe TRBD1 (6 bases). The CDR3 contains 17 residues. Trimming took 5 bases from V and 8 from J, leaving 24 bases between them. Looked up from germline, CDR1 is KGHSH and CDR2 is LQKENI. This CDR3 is CASSANPGQILPEKLFF. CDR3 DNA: TGTGCCAGCTCAGCCAACCCGGGACAAATACTACCGGAAAAACTGTTTTTT.

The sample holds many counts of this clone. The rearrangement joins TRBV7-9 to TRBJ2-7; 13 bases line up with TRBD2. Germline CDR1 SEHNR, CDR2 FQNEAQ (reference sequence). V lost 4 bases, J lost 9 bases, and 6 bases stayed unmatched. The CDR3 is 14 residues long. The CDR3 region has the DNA TGTGCCAGCAGCTACGGGACTAGCGGGACCCGGCAGTACTTC. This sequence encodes CASSYGTSGTRQYF.

The DNA of the CDR3 is TGTGCCAGTATCCCCGGAGGCGGGAGGATCAATGAGCAGTTCTTC. Its translation: CASIPGGGRINEQFF. The chain couples TRBV19 to TRBJ2-1; 8 bases match TRBD2. Germline assignment: CDR1 LNHDA and CDR2 SQIVND (reference sequence). Trimming took 7 bases from V and 6 from J; bases not matched to a gene: 11. This CDR3 contains 15 residues.

The CDR3 sequence is CAWREGQAEQFF. The CDR3 bases are TGTGCCTGGAGAGAGGGACAGGCCGAGCAGTTCTTC. The gene calls are TRBV30 and TRBJ2-1, with 8 bases matching TRBD1. CDR3 length: 12 amino acids. J gave up 10 bases and V 3 bases, and 5 bases lay outside the gene matches. Germline assignment: CDR1 GTSNPN and CDR2 SVGIG (reference sequence).

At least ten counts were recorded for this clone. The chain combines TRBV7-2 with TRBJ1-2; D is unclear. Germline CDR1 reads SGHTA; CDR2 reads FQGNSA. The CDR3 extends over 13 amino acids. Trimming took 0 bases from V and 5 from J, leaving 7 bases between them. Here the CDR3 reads CASSLATSYGYTF. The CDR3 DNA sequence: TGTGCCAGCAGCTTAGCGACATCTTATGGCTACACCTTC. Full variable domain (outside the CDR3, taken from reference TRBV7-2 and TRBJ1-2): GAGVSQSPSNKVTEKGKDVELRCDPISGHTALYWYRQSLGQGLEFLIYFQGNSAPDKSGLPSDRFSAERTGGSVSTLTIQRTQQEDSAVYLCASSLATSYGYTFGSGTRLTVV.

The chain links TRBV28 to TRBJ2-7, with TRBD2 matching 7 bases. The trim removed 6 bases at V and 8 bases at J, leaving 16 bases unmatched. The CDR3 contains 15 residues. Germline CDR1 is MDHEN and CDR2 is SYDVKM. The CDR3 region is CASRPPGGTGLKQYF. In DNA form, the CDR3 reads TGTGCCAGCAGGCCCCCCGGGGGGACCGGCCTCAAGCAGTACTTC.

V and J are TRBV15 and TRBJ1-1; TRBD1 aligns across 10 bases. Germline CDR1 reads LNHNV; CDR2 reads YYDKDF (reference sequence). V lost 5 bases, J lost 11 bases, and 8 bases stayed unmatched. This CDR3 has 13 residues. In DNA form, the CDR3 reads TGTGCCACCAGCCCGGGACAGGGGATGAGGGCTTTCTTT. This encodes CATSPGQGMRAFF.

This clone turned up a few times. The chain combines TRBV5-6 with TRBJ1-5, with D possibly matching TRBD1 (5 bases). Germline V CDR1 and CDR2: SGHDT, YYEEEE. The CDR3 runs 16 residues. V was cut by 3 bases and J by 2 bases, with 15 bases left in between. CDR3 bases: TGTGCCAGCAGCTCCCTTGGGGGGGGTGGCAATCAGCCCCAGCATTTT. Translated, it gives CASSSLGGGGNQPQHF.

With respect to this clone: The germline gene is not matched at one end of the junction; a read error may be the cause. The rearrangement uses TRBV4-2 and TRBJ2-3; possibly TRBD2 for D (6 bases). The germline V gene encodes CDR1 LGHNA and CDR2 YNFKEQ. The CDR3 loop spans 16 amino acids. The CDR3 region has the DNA TGTGCCAGCACCCAATTTCCGGGAGATAGCACAGATACGCAGTATTTT. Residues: CASTQFPGDSTDTQYF.

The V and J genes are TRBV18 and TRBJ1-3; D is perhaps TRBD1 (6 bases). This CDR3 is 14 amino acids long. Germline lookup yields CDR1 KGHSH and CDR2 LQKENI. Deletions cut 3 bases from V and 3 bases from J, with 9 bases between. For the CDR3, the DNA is TGTGCCAGCTCACCCCAGACAGGTGGAAACACCATATATTTT. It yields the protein CASSPQTGGNTIYF.

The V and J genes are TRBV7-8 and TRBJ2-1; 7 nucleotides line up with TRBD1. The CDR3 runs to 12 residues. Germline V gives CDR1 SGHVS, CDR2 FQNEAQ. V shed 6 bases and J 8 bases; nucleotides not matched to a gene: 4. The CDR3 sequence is CASRDQGDEQFF. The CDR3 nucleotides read TGTGCCAGCAGGGATCAGGGGGATGAGCAGTTCTTC. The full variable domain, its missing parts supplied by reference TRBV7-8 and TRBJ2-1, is GAGVSQSPRYKVAKRGQDVALRCDPISGHVSLFWYQQALGQGPEFLTYFQNEAQLDKSGLPSDRFFAERPEGSVSTLKIQRTQQEDSAVYLCASRDQGDEQFFGPGTRLTVL.

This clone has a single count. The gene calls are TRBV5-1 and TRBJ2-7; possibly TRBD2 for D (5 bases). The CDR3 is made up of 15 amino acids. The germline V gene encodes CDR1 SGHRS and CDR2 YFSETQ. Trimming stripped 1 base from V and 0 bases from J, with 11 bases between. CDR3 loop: CASSLSGSSSYEQYF. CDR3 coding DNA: TGCGCCAGCAGCTTGAGCGGCAGCTCCTCCTACGAGCAGTACTTC.

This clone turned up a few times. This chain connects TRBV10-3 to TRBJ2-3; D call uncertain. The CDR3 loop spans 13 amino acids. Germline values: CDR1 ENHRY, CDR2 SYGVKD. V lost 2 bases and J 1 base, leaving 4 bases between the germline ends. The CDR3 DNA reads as TGTGCCATCAGTGAGCCCGGCACAGATACGCAGTATTTT. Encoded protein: CAISEPGTDTQYF.

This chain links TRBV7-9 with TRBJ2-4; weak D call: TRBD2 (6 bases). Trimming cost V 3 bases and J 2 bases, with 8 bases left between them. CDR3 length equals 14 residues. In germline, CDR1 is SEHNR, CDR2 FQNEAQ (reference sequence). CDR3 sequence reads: CASSFGGTKNIQYF. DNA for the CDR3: TGTGCCAGCAGCTTTGGAGGGACCAAAAACATTCAGTACTTC.

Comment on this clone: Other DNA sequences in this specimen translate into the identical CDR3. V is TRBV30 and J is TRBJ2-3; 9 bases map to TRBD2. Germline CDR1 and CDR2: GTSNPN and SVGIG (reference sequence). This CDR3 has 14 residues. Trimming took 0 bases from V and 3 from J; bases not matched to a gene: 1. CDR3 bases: TGTGCCTGGAGTGTTCTAGCGGGAACAGATACGCAGTATTTT. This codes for CAWSVLAGTDTQYF.

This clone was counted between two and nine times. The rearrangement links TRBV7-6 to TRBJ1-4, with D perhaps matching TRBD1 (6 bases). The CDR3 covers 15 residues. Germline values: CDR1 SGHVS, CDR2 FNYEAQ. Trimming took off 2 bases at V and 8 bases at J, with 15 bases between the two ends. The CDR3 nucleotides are TGTGCCAGCAGCTTAACGGCAGGGGAGAGAGAAAAACTGTTTTTT. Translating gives CASSLTAGEREKLFF.

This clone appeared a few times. CDR3 sequence (DNA): TGTGCCAGCAGTTTAGGTAGCGAAGAGACCCAGTACTTC. It yields the protein CASSLGSEETQYF. The rearrangement uses TRBV28 and TRBJ2-5; D possibly corresponds to TRBD2 (5 bases). Per the germline V gene, CDR1 is MDHEN and CDR2 is SYDVKM. The ends were cut back, 2 bases at V and 3 bases at J, with 7 bases in the middle. This CDR3 comprises 13 residues. Full variable domain (remainder filled in from reference TRBV28 and TRBJ2-5): DVKVTQSSRYLVKRTGEKVFLECVQDMDHENMFWYRQDPGLGLRLIYFSYDVKMKEKGDIPEGYSVSREKKERFSLILESASTNQTSMYLCASSLGSEETQYFGPGTRLLVL.

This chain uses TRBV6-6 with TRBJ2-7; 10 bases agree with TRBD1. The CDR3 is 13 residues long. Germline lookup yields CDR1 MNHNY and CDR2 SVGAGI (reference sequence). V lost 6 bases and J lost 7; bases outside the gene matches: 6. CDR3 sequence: CASRDGTGDEQYF. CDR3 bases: TGTGCCAGCAGGGACGGGACAGGGGATGAGCAGTACTTC.

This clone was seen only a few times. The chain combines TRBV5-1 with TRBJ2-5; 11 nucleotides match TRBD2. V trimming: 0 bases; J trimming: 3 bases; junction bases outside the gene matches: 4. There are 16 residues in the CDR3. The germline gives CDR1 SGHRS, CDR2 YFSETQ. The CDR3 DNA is TGCGCCAGCAGCTTGGCCGGGACTAGCGGAAAAGAGACCCAGTACTTC. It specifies CASSLAGTSGKETQYF.

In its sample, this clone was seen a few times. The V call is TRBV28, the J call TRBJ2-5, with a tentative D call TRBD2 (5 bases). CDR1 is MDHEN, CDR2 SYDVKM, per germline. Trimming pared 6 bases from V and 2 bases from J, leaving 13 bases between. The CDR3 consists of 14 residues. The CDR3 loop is CASRAGSAQETQYF. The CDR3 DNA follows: TGTGCCAGCAGGGCGGGTTCTGCACAAGAGACCCAGTACTTC.

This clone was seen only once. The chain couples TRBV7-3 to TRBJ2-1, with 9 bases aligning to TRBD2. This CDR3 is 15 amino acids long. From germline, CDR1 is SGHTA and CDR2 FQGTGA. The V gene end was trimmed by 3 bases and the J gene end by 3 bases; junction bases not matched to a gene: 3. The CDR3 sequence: CASSLTSGDYNEQFF. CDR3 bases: TGTGCCAGCAGCTTGACTAGCGGAGACTACAATGAGCAGTTCTTC.

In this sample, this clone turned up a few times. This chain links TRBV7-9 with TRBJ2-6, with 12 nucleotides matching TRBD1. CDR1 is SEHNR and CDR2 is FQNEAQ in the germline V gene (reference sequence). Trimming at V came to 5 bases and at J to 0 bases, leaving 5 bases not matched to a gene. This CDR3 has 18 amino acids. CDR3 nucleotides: TGTGCCAGCAGCCCGGGACAGGGGGCGGCCTCTGGGGCCAACGTCCTGACTTTC. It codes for CASSPGQGAASGANVLTF.

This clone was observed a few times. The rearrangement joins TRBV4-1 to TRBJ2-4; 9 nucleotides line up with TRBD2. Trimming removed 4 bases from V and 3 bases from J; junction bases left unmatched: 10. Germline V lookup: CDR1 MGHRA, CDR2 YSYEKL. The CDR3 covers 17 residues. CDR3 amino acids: CASSPGRGSGSKNIQYF. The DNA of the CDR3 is TGCGCCAGCAGCCCAGGCAGAGGTAGCGGGAGCAAAAACATTCAGTACTTC.

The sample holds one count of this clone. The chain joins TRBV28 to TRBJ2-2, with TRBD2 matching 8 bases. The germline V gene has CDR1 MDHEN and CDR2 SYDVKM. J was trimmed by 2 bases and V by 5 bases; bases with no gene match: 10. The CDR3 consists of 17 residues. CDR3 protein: CASSTNGGGFNTGELFF. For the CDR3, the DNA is TGTGCCAGCAGTACTAACGGGGGGGGCTTTAACACCGGGGAGCTGTTTTTT. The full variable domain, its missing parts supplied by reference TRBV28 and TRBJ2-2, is DVKVTQSSRYLVKRTGEKVFLECVQDMDHENMFWYRQDPGLGLRLIYFSYDVKMKEKGDIPEGYSVSREKKERFSLILESASTNQTSMYLCASSTNGGGFNTGELFFGEGSRLTVL.